Below, 5 T cell receptor beta chains from the same sample are listed, as sequenced in a study of blood T cell repertoires in COVID-19. The data were produced by immunoSEQ multiplex PCR, yet TCRdb's version contains in-frame clones alone and is incomplete. There are just over 350,000 clones in the sample; 86% occur only once, and around 7.4% lies in the top ten. Sequencing input: peripheral blood. These receptors were taken from a woman aged 55-70 years with COVID-19, enrolled during active disease.

V gene TRBV7-2 combines with J gene TRBJ2-1; 11 bases match TRBD2. Germline V gene data show CDR1 as SGHTA and CDR2 as FQGNSA. J was trimmed by 8 bases and V by 5 bases; bases with no gene match: 11. This CDR3 spans 16 amino acids. CDR3 nucleotides: TGTGCCAGCAGCATCGCTAGCGGGGGGCCGGGCGATGAGCAGTTCTTC. This gives the protein CASSIASGGPGDEQFF. Combining the CDR3 with reference TRBV7-2 and TRBJ2-1 gives the whole variable domain GAGVSQSPSNKVTEKGKDVELRCDPISGHTALYWYRQSLGQGLEFLIYFQGNSAPDKSGLPSDRFSAERTGGSVSTLTIQRTQQEDSAVYLCASSIASGGPGDEQFFGPGTRLTVL.

The V and J genes are TRBV18 and TRBJ1-1; maybe TRBD1 (5 bases). This CDR3 contains 15 residues. The V end lost 5 bases, the J end lost 1 base, and 14 bases lay between the germline ends. Germline V gives CDR1 KGHSH, CDR2 LQKENI. The CDR3 region is CASSVVQESNTEAFF. The CDR3 DNA reads TGTGCCAGCTCAGTTGTACAGGAATCGAACACTGAAGCTTTCTTT.

V and J are TRBV15 and TRBJ2-3, with 8 nucleotides matching TRBD1. V dropped 0 bases and J dropped 1; count of bases not matched to a gene: 3. Germline loops: CDR1 LNHNV, CDR2 YYDKDF (reference sequence). The CDR3 loop spans 16 amino acids. The CDR3 region has the DNA TGTGCCACCAGCAGAGATCCGGACAGGGGCACAGATACGCAGTATTTT. Protein: CATSRDPDRGTDTQYF.

This clone showed up just a few times. The chain has TRBV5-1 and TRBJ2-7; TRBD1 might be the D (6 bases). This CDR3 has 13 residues. CDR1 is SGHRS and CDR2 is YFSETQ in the germline V gene. V gave up 5 bases and J gave up 7 bases, with 16 bases separating them. CDR3 amino acids: CASRLQGLREQYF. The CDR3 coding sequence is TGCGCCAGCAGATTACAGGGTTTGAGGGAGCAGTACTTC.

The rearrangement uses TRBV5-1 and TRBJ1-1, with TRBD1 as a possible D gene (6 bases). V was pared by 4 bases and J by 3 bases, with 13 bases between. Germline CDR1 reads SGHRS; CDR2 reads YFSETQ. This CDR3 comprises 14 residues. As DNA, the CDR3 is TGCGCCAGCAGCCTAACTCAGGGGTACACTGAAGCTTTCTTT. It encodes CASSLTQGYTEAFF.